This T cell receptor beta chain is drawn from a study of blood T cell repertoires in COVID-19. At the level of the study: Acute and convalescent COVID-19 samples came from the United States, Italy and Spain. T cells, B-cell-depleted T cells, or PBMCs supplied cDNA or gDNA.

Original methodology: Amplifying reference gene primers gave estimates of nucleated cell counts. The repertoire was sequenced with immunoSEQ multiplex PCR; TCRdb's copy has only in-frame clones and lacks some. The DNA was the basis for D and trimming; V, J and clone size are from that table. The sample includes 150,000 to 200,000 clones, around 80% of them seen just once. The CDR3 loop spans 15 amino acids. Per germline, CDR1 LNHDA and CDR2 SQIVND (reference sequence). J gave up 8 bases and V 5 bases, and 11 bases lay outside the gene matches. V gene TRBV19 combines with J gene TRBJ2-1; 8 bases align to TRBD1. This sequence was found in a man in his 60s with active or convalescent COVID-19. The sample comprised peripheral blood. The CDR3 protein is CASSSGQGIWDEQFF. As DNA, the CDR3 is TGTGCCAGTAGTTCAGGACAGGGCATATGGGATGAGCAGTTCTTC.